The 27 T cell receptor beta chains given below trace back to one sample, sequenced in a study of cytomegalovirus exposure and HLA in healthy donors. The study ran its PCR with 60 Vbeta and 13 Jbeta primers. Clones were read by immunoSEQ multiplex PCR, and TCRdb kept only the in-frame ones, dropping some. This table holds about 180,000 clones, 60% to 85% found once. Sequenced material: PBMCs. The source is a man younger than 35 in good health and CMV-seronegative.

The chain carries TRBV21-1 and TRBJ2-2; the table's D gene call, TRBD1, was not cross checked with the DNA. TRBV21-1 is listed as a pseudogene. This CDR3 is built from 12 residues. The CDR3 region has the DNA TGTGCCAGCAGGACAAACACCGGGGAGCTGTTTTTT. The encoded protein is CASRTNTGELFF.

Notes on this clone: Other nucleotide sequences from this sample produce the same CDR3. The CDR3 reads CASSPPGLPYEQYF. The DNA of the CDR3 is TGTGCCAGCTCACCTCCGGGACTACCTTACGAGCAGTACTTC. The chain is built from TRBV18 and TRBJ2-7; 7 positions match TRBD2. Germline lookup yields CDR1 KGHSH and CDR2 LQKENI. The trim removed 3 bases at V and 4 bases at J, leaving 6 bases unmatched. This CDR3 is built from 14 residues.

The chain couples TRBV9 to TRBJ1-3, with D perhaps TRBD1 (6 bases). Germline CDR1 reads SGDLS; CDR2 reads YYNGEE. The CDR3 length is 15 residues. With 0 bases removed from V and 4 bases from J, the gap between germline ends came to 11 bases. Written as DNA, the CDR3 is TGTGCCAGCAGCGTAGGGGACACGTACGGAAACACCATATATTTT. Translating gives CASSVGDTYGNTIYF.

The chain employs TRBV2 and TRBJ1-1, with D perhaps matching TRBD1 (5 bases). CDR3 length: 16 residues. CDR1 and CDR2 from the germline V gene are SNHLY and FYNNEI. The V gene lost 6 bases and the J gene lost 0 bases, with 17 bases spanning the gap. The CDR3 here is CASRLGSTAMNTEAFF. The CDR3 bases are TGTGCCAGCAGACTTGGGTCGACAGCGATGAACACTGAAGCTTTCTTT.

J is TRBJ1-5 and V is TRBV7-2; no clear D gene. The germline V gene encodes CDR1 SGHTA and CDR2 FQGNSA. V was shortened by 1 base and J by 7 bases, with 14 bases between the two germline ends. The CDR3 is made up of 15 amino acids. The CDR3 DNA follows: TGTGCCAGCAGCTTAGAATCCGCGACGAGGCAGCCCCAGCATTTT. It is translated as CASSLESATRQPQHF.

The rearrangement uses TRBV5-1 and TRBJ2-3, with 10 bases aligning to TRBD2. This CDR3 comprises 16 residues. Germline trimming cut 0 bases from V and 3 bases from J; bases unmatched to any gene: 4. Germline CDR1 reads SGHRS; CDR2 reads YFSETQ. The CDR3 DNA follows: TGCGCCAGCAGCTTGGCGGCTAGCGGGAGTACAGATACGCAGTATTTT. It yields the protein CASSLAASGSTDTQYF.

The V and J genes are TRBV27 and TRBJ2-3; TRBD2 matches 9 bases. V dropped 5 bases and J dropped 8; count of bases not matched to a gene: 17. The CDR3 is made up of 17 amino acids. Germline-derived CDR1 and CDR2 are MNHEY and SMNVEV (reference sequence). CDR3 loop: CASSRTPTAGGVRTQYF. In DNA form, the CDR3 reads TGTGCCAGCAGTCGAACCCCGACGGCGGGAGGGGTGCGTACGCAGTATTTT.

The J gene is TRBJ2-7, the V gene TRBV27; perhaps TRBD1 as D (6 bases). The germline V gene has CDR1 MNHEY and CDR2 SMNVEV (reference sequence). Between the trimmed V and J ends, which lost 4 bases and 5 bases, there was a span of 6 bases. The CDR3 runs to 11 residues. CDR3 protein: CASSYRDEQYF. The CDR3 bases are TGTGCCAGCAGTTACAGGGACGAGCAGTACTTC.

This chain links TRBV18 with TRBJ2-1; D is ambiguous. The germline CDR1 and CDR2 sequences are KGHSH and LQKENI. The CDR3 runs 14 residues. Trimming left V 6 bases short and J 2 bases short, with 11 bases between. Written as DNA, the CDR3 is TGTGCCAGCTCCCCCGCCAGAACCTACAATGAGCAGTTCTTC. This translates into CASSPARTYNEQFF. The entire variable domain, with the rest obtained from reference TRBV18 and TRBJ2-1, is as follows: NAGVMQNPRHLVRRRGQEARLRCSPMKGHSHVYWYRQLPEEGLKFMVYLQKENIIDESGMPKERFSAEFPKEGPSILRIQQVVRGDSAAYFCASSPARTYNEQFFGPGTRLTVL.

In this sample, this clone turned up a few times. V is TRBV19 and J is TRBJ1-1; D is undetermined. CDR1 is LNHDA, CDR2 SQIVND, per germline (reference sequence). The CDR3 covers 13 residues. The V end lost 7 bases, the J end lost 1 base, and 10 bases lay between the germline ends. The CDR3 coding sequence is TGTGCCAGTACAAGAAGACAGAACACTGAAGCTTTCTTT. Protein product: CASTRRQNTEAFF. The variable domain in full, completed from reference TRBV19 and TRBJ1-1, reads DGGITQSPKYLFRKEGQNVTLSCEQNLNHDAMYWYRQDPGQGLRLIYYSQIVNDFQKGDIAEGYSVSREKKESFPLTVTSAQKNPTAFYLCASTRRQNTEAFFGQGTRLTVV.

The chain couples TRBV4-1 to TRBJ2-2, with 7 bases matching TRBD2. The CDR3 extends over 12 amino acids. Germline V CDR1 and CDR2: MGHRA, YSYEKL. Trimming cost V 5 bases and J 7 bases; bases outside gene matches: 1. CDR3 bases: TGCGCCAGCAGCGGGGGGGGCGGGGAGCTGTTTTTT. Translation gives CASSGGGGELFF.

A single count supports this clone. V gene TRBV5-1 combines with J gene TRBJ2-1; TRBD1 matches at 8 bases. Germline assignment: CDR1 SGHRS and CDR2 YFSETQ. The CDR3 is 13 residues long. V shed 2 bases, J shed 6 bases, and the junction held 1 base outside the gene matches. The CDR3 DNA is TGCGCCAGCAGCTTACAGGGGGGCAATGAGCAGTTCTTC. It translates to CASSLQGGNEQFF.

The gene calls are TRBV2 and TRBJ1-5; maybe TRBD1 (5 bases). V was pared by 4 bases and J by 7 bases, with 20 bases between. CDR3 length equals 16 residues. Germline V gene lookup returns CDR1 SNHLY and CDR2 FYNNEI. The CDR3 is CASSGLKGQGEQPQHF. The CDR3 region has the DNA TGTGCCAGCAGTGGTTTGAAAGGACAAGGGGAACAGCCCCAGCATTTT.

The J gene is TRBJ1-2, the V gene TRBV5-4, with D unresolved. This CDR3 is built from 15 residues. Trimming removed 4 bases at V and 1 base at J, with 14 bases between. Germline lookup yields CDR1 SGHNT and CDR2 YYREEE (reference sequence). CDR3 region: CASSVYSGINYGYTF. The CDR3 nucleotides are TGTGCCAGCAGCGTCTATTCCGGGATTAACTATGGCTACACCTTC.

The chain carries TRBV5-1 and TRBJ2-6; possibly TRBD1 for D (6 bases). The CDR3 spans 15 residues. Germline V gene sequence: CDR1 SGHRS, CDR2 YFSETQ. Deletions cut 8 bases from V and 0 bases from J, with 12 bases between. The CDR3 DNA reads TGCGCCAGTGACACAGGGAGCTCTGGGGCCAACGTCCTGACTTTC. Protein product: CASDTGSSGANVLTF.

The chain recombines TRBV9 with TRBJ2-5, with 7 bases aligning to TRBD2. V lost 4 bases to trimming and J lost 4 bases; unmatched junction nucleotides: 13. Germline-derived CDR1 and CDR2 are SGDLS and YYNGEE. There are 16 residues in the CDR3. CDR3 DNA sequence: TGTGCCAGCAGCCCCTTACCGGGAGGCGGGGGAGAGACCCAGTACTTC. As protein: CASSPLPGGGGETQYF.

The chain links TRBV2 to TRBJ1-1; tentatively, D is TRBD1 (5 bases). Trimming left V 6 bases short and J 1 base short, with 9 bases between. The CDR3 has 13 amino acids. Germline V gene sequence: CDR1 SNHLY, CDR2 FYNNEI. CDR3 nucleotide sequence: TGTGCCAGCAGGAAACAGGAGAACACTGAAGCTTTCTTT. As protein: CASRKQENTEAFF.

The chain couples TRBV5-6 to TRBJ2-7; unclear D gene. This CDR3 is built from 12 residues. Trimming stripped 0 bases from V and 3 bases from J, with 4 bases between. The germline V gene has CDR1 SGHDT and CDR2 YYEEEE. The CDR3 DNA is TGTGCCAGCAGCTTGGCCGTCTACGAGCAGTACTTC. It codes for CASSLAVYEQYF.

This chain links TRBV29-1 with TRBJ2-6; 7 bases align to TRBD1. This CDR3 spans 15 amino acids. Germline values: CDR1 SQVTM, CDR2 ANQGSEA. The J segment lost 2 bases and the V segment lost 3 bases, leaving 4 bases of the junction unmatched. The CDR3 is CSVDPTGTGANVLTF. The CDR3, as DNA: TGCAGCGTTGACCCGACAGGGACTGGGGCCAACGTCCTGACTTTC.

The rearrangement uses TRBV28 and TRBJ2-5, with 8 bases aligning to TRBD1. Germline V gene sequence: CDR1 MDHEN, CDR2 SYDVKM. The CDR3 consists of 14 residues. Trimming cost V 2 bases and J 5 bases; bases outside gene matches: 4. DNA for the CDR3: TGTGCCAGCAGTTTAATCAGGGGGCTTGAGACCCAGTACTTC. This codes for CASSLIRGLETQYF.

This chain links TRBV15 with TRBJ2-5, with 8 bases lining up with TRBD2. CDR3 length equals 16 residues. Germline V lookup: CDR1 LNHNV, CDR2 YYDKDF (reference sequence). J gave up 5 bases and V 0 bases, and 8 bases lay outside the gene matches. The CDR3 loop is CATSRETGGAWETQYF. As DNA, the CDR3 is TGTGCCACCAGCAGAGAGACCGGGGGGGCCTGGGAGACCCAGTACTTC.

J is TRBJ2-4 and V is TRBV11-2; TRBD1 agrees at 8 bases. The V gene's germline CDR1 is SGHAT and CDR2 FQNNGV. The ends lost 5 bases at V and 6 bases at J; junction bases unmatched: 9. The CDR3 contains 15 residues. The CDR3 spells CASSVQTGAGNIQYF. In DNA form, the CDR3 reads TGTGCCAGCAGCGTACAGACAGGGGCTGGAAACATTCAGTACTTC.

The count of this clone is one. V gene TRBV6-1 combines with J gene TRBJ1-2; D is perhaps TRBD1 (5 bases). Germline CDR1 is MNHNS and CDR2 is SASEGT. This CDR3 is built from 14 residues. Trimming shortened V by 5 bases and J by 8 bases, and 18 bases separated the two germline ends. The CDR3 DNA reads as TGTGCCAGCAGTTCGACTCCAGGGTATCGAGGCTACACCTTC. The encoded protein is CASSSTPGYRGYTF.

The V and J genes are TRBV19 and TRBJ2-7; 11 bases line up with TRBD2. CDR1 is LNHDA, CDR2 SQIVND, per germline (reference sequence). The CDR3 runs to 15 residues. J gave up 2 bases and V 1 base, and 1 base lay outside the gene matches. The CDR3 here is CASSIVTSGTYEQYF. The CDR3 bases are TGTGCCAGTAGTATAGTGACTAGCGGGACCTACGAGCAGTACTTC.

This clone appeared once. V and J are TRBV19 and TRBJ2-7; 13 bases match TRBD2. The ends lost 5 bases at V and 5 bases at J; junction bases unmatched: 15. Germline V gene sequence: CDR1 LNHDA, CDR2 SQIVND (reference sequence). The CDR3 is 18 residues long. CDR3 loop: CASSARDRGLAGVDEQYF. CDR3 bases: TGTGCCAGTAGTGCCCGGGACAGAGGACTAGCGGGAGTGGACGAGCAGTACTTC.

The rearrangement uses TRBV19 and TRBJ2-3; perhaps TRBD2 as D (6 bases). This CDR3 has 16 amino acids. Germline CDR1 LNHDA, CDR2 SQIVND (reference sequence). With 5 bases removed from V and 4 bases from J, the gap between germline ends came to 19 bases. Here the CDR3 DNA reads TGTGCCAGTAGTGCGGGGCTTTTGTTATTCGCAGATACGCAGTATTTT. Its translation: CASSAGLLLFADTQYF.

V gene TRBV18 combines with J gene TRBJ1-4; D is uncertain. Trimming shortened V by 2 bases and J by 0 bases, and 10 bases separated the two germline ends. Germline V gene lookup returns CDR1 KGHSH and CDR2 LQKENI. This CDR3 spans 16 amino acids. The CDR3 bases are TGTGCCAGCTCACCATATCTACAGACAACTAATGAAAAACTGTTTTTT. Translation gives CASSPYLQTTNEKLFF.